Presented here are 2 T cell receptor beta chains from one specimen sequenced in a study of Ad26.COV2.S vaccination and SARS-CoV-2 variants. Sequencing was performed with immunoSEQ multiplex PCR; in TCRdb, only in-frame clones are kept and a portion is missing. The sample holds 300,000 to 400,000 clones, 88% seen once. Treatment of the sample: around 19 received Ad26.COV2.S at low or high dose, single or two shots; 5 received placebo; per-sample allocation not given. Each sample was drawn 63 days after the first injection (of vaccine or placebo). The specimen was peripheral blood, collected in a trial of Ad26.COV2.S vaccine versus placebo. The receptors shown here come from a person between 18 and 65 years old who received the Ad26.COV2.S COVID-19 vaccine or a placebo.

This clone was detected a few times. This chain joins TRBV5-4 and TRBJ1-2; 7 bases agree with TRBD1. The CDR3 runs to 16 residues. CDR1 is SGHNT, CDR2 YYREEE, per germline (reference sequence). The J segment lost 1 base and the V segment lost 3 bases, leaving 9 bases of the junction unmatched. The chain's CDR3 is CASSSPGQRHNYGYTF. CDR3 nucleotide sequence: TGTGCCAGCAGCTCGCCGGGACAGAGACATAACTATGGCTACACCTTC.

V gene TRBV28 combines with J gene TRBJ1-1; D unclear. The CDR3 runs to 14 residues. The V end was cut by 6 bases, the J end by 4 bases, with 15 bases between. Germline V gene sequence: CDR1 MDHEN, CDR2 SYDVKM. The CDR3 coding sequence is TGTGCCAGCAGGACTCCAGGATCCGGCACTGAAGCTTTCTTT. Its protein product is CASRTPGSGTEAFF.